The 17 T cell receptor beta chains in this list originate from one sample, sequenced in a study of T cells in Graves' hyperthyroidism and ophthalmopathy. Using RNA transcripts as the source, TCR beta CDR3 regions were amplified. The HTBI primer set drove a first-round RT-PCR of the TCR CDR3. MiXCR, applied by TCRdb to the multiplex PCR reads, yields one record per CDR3 protein. In the table there are about 840,000 distinct CDR3 sequences, around 38% of which are singletons. What was sequenced was blood. Receptors originate from a man younger than 35 with Graves' hyperthyroidism.

J is TRBJ2-7 and V is TRBV20-1; perhaps TRBD2 as D (6 bases). Germline V gene data show CDR1 as DFQATT and CDR2 as SNEGSKA (reference sequence). CDR3 length equals 14 residues. Trimming left V 0 bases short and J 2 bases short, with 11 bases between. The CDR3 is CSARDRRDPYEQYF. The CDR3 DNA is TGCAGTGCTAGAGATCGGCGGGACCCCTACGAGCAGTACTTC.

This chain joins TRBV25-1 and TRBJ2-6; the D is unclear. Per the germline V gene, CDR1 is MGHDK and CDR2 is SYGVNS. The germline V and J ends were trimmed by 0 bases and 18 bases, with 6 bases remaining between them. The CDR3 sequence is 10 residues long. The CDR3 region has the DNA TGTGCCAGCAGTGAATATCGACAGACTTTC. Its protein product is CASSEYRQTF.

This clonotype has more than one count but fewer than ten. CDR3 protein: CASSRIGGQSNQPQHF. DNA for the CDR3: TGTGCCAGTAGTAGGATCGGGGGTCAGAGCAATCAGCCCCAGCATTTT. This chain links TRBV19 with TRBJ1-5; maybe TRBD1 (5 bases). CDR1 and CDR2 (germline): LNHDA, SQIVND (reference sequence). Trimming removed 4 bases from V and 1 base from J, with 14 bases in between. CDR3 size: 16 residues.

The genes are TRBV25-1 and TRBJ1-2; tentative D call: TRBD1 (5 bases). This CDR3 has 14 residues. CDR1 is MGHDK and CDR2 is SYGVNS in the germline V gene. Between the trimmed V and J ends, which lost 6 bases and 4 bases, there was a span of 15 bases. The CDR3 protein is CASRIGGDPYGYTF. CDR3 in DNA: TGTGCCAGCAGAATCGGGGGTGACCCCTATGGCTACACCTTC.

Turning to this clonotype: The CDR3 does not end in the conserved phenylalanine or tryptophan, so this is likely a read error. V and J are TRBV5-8 and TRBJ1-5; no clear D. Germline V gene lookup returns CDR1 SGHTS and CDR2 YDEGEE. The CDR3 extends over 15 amino acids. The V and J ends lost 4 bases and 7 bases respectively, with 18 bases between them. CDR3 sequence reads: CASSRTPGLEQPQHL. CDR3 bases: TGTGCCAGCAGCAGGACCCCGGGATTAGAGCAGCCCCAGCATCTT.

This clonotype was counted between two and nine times. The chain recombines TRBV7-9 with TRBJ2-7; 9 nucleotides align to TRBD1. Looked up from germline, CDR1 is SEHNR and CDR2 is FQNEAQ (reference sequence). Trimming removed 4 bases from V and 3 bases from J; junction bases left unmatched: 7. The CDR3 is 15 residues long. The CDR3 is CASSSPGQGNYEQYF. In DNA, the CDR3 is TGTGCCAGCAGCTCTCCGGGACAGGGCAACTACGAGCAGTACTTC.

V gene TRBV12-3 or TRBV12-4 combines with J gene TRBJ2-3, with 10 positions matching TRBD1. The CDR3 totals 13 residues. J was trimmed by 5 bases and V by 5 bases; bases with no gene match: 1. The CDR3 protein is CASSRDRGDTQYF. The CDR3 region has the DNA TGTGCCAGCAGTCGGGACAGGGGAGATACGCAGTATTTT.

V gene TRBV29-1 combines with J gene TRBJ2-6; 7 bases are a match to TRBD1. CDR3 size: 12 residues. Germline loops: CDR1 SQVTM, CDR2 ANQGSEA. The V gene end was trimmed by 5 bases and the J gene end by 12 bases; junction bases not matched to a gene: 7. The CDR3 loop is CSVKGQFSVLTF. CDR3 coding DNA: TGCAGCGTTAAGGGACAGTTTAGCGTCCTGACTTTC.

The CDR3 nucleotides are TGTGCCAGCAGTACGGACGAGGGTAGCTACACTGAAGCTTTCTTT. This encodes CASSTDEGSYTEAFF. This chain connects TRBV2 to TRBJ1-1; D gene unclear. The CDR3 covers 15 residues. CDR1 and CDR2 from the germline V gene are SNHLY and FYNNEI. Trimming shortened V by 5 bases and J by 3 bases, and 16 bases separated the two germline ends.

The rearrangement joins TRBV29-1 to TRBJ1-3; 8 bases match TRBD1. V lost 6 bases to trimming and J lost 3 bases; unmatched junction nucleotides: 7. The CDR3 contains 14 residues. Per the germline V gene, CDR1 is SQVTM and CDR2 is ANQGSEA. The CDR3 protein is CSVADRGYGNTIYF. As DNA, the CDR3 is TGCAGCGTGGCAGACAGGGGATATGGAAACACCATATATTTT.

V gene TRBV29-1 combines with J gene TRBJ2-2; 7 bases agree with TRBD1. CDR3 size: 12 residues. J gave up 5 bases and V 6 bases, and 3 bases lay outside the gene matches. The germline V gene has CDR1 SQVTM and CDR2 ANQGSEA. CDR3 residues: CSVDRRTGELFF. In DNA form, the CDR3 reads TGCAGCGTGGACAGGCGTACCGGGGAGCTGTTTTTT.

Remarks on this clonotype: Because the CDR3 is missing its conserved closing phenylalanine or tryptophan, this is likely a read error. The DNA of the CDR3 is TGCAGTGCTAGAGACCAAAACTATGGCTACACCCTC. It encodes CSARDQNYGYTL. The chain recombines TRBV20-1 with TRBJ1-2; D is unclear. Germline values: CDR1 DFQATT, CDR2 SNEGSKA (reference sequence). Trimming cost V 0 bases and J 2 bases, with 4 bases left between them. This CDR3 has 12 amino acids.

The chain employs TRBV20-1 and TRBJ1-6; 7 bases align to TRBD1. V shed 6 bases and J 5 bases; nucleotides not matched to a gene: 10. This CDR3 has 15 residues. Germline CDR1 and CDR2: DFQATT and SNEGSKA (reference sequence). The CDR3 sequence: CSAGAGGRNNSPLHF. In DNA, the CDR3 is TGCAGTGCCGGGGCAGGGGGACGTAATAATTCACCCCTCCACTTT.

This chain joins TRBV6-5 and TRBJ2-2; D is unresolved. CDR1 and CDR2 from the germline V gene are MNHEY and SVGAGI. The CDR3 sequence is 12 residues long. V was shortened by 2 bases and J by 6 bases, with 4 bases between the two germline ends. CDR3 sequence: CASSYAPGELFF. DNA of the CDR3: TGTGCCAGCAGTTACGCGCCCGGGGAGCTGTTTTTT.

This clonotype was detected only once. The chain carries TRBV29-1 and TRBJ1-5; maybe TRBD1 (5 bases). The V and J ends lost 6 bases and 0 bases respectively, with 12 bases between them. The CDR3 is 14 residues long. The V gene's germline CDR1 is SQVTM and CDR2 ANQGSEA. CDR3 sequence reads: CSVGTEYSNQPQHF. The CDR3 region has the DNA TGCAGCGTCGGGACGGAATATAGCAATCAGCCCCAGCATTTT.

This clonotype was seen a handful of times. The chain employs TRBV7-3 and TRBJ2-5; TRBD1 might be the D (6 bases). Germline assignment: CDR1 SGHTA and CDR2 FQGTGA. This CDR3 region has 17 residues. V dropped 4 bases and J dropped 5 bases, with 23 bases sitting between them. CDR3 sequence: CASSYPYLTGSGETQYF. CDR3 DNA sequence: TGTGCCAGCAGCTATCCCTATCTCACAGGGTCGGGGGAGACCCAGTACTTC. The complete variable domain, with remaining parts taken from reference TRBV7-3 and TRBJ2-5, reads GAGVSQTPSNKVTEKGKYVELRCDPISGHTALYWYRQSLGQGPEFLIYFQGTGAADDSGLPNDRFFAVRPEGSVSTLKIQRTERGDSAVYLCASSYPYLTGSGETQYFGPGTRLLVL.

This clonotype was seen repeatedly, ten times or more. The chain uses TRBV20-1 and TRBJ2-7, with 9 bases identical to TRBD2. V gave up 7 bases and J gave up 2 bases; unmatched junction bases: 9. CDR1 and CDR2 (germline): DFQATT, SNEGSKA (reference sequence). The CDR3 has 14 amino acids. The CDR3 DNA reads TGCAGTGGCCTAACTAGCGGGCGAACCTACGAGCAGTACTTC. Translation gives CSGLTSGRTYEQYF.